Listed here are 21 T cell receptor beta chains from one sample, sequenced in a study of OX40 agonist ivuxolimab in advanced cancers. Library preparation used the immunoSEQ multiplex PCR assay. TCRdb's version of the immuneACCESS table is confined to in-frame rearrangements and falls short of the full clone set. An unresolved V gene accounts for under half of the shortfall where checked; the remainder is of unknown origin. The sample table shows around 56,000 clones, and over 75% are seen once. The ten biggest clones cover 8.5% to 14% of the sample. Sample: CD4+ or CD8+ T cells sorted from blood, taken in a trial of the OX40 agonist ivuxolimab. All receptors derive from an adult with an advanced solid tumor such as melanoma, head and neck, liver or kidney cancer.

The chain carries TRBV2 and TRBJ1-1; D might be TRBD1 (6 bases). Germline loops: CDR1 SNHLY, CDR2 FYNNEI. The CDR3 runs 13 residues. Trimming cost V 6 bases and J 2 bases, with 10 bases left between them. CDR3 bases: TGTGCCAGCAGAGGGGGGGGTAACACTGAAGCTTTCTTT. Protein sequence: CASRGGGNTEAFF.

The chain employs TRBV6-6 and TRBJ1-1; no definite D call. CDR1 MNHNY and CDR2 SVGAGI come from the germline V gene (reference sequence). The CDR3 runs 12 residues. Trimming left V 6 bases short and J 2 bases short, with 7 bases between. CDR3: CASSTGNTEAFF. In DNA, the CDR3 is TGTGCCAGCAGCACGGGCAACACTGAAGCTTTCTTT.

The V and J genes are TRBV7-2 and TRBJ2-2; tentative D call: TRBD1 (5 bases). Germline V CDR1 and CDR2: SGHTA, FQGNSA. This CDR3 is 13 amino acids long. Trimming removed 4 bases from V and 3 bases from J, with 6 bases in between. CDR3 bases: TGTGCCAGCAGCTCCAGGGACACCGGGGAGCTGTTTTTT. Its protein is CASSSRDTGELFF.

By share, this clone counts as medium-sized. Different DNA sequences within this sample yield the same CDR3. The chain recombines TRBV29-1 with TRBJ1-1; D gene uncertain. This CDR3 region has 11 residues. Trimming pared 5 bases from V and 4 bases from J, leaving 8 bases between. Germline V gene lookup returns CDR1 SQVTM and CDR2 ANQGSEA. DNA of the CDR3: TGCAGCGTTCCCATGAGCACTGAAGCTTTCTTT. Translated, it gives CSVPMSTEAFF.

V is TRBV28 and J is TRBJ1-4; 8 bases are shared with TRBD1. V was clipped by 11 bases and J by 11 bases; unmatched bases: 7. The CDR3 sequence is 11 residues long. Looked up from germline, CDR1 is MDHEN and CDR2 is SYDVKM. CDR3 sequence reads: CASWTGYKLFF. CDR3 nucleotide sequence: TGTGCCTCATGGACAGGGTACAAACTGTTTTTT.

The chain couples TRBV10-3 to TRBJ1-1; TRBD1 is a possible D gene (5 bases). The CDR3 has 12 amino acids. The V end was cut by 6 bases, the J end by 4 bases, with 9 bases between. Germline V lookup: CDR1 ENHRY, CDR2 SYGVKD. The CDR3 DNA follows: TGTGCCATCAGCGGGGGGGGCACTGAAGCTTTCTTT. It specifies CAISGGGTEAFF.

This clone has only one observation. The V gene is TRBV5-4, the J gene TRBJ1-2; D unclear. The V end was cut by 4 bases, the J end by 7 bases, with 20 bases between. The germline gives CDR1 SGHNT, CDR2 YYREEE (reference sequence). The CDR3 is 15 residues long. This CDR3 is CASSPSRQPASGYTF. The CDR3 DNA reads TGTGCCAGCAGCCCTTCTCGACAACCTGCCAGTGGCTACACCTTC.

The genes are TRBV2 and TRBJ1-5; 8 bases map to TRBD1. CDR1 is SNHLY, CDR2 FYNNEI, per germline. The CDR3 spans 14 residues. Germline trimming cut 9 bases from V and 4 bases from J; bases unmatched to any gene: 8. Here the CDR3 DNA reads TGTGCCAGTCAGCCGGGACAGGAAAATCAGCCCCAGCATTTT. This gives the protein CASQPGQENQPQHF. Full variable domain (missing parts from reference TRBV2 and TRBJ1-5): EPEVTQTPSHQVTQMGQEVILRCVPISNHLYFYWYRQILGQKVEFLVSFYNNEISEKSEIFDDQFSVERPDGSNFTLKIRSTKLEDSAMYFCASQPGQENQPQHFGDGTRLSIL.

In this sample, this clone turned up a few times. The gene calls are TRBV6-1 and TRBJ2-1, with a tentative D call TRBD1 (6 bases). Germline CDR1 MNHNS, CDR2 SASEGT. V was trimmed by 10 bases and J by 3 bases, leaving 16 bases between them. The CDR3 contains 14 residues. CDR3 bases: TGTGCCATCAAAGAACAGGGCCACTACAATGAGCAGTTCTTC. It yields the protein CAIKEQGHYNEQFF.

The chain joins TRBV5-6 to TRBJ2-1; 7 nucleotides line up with TRBD1. CDR1 is SGHDT and CDR2 is YYEEEE in the germline V gene. V lost 3 bases, J lost 2 bases, and 5 bases stayed unmatched. The CDR3 consists of 15 residues. The CDR3 reads CASSSRDSPYNEQFF. The CDR3 DNA follows: TGTGCCAGCAGCTCCCGGGACAGCCCCTACAATGAGCAGTTCTTC.

The chain carries TRBV27 and TRBJ2-1; maybe TRBD2 (6 bases). This CDR3 has 15 amino acids. The germline gives CDR1 MNHEY, CDR2 SMNVEV (reference sequence). Trimming cost V 3 bases and J 0 bases, with 9 bases left between them. The CDR3 sequence is CASSFGGSSYNEQFF. DNA of the CDR3: TGTGCCAGCAGTTTTGGGGGGAGCTCCTACAATGAGCAGTTCTTC.

This chain links TRBV6-6 with TRBJ1-1; 7 nucleotides align to TRBD1. There are 11 residues in the CDR3. J lost 10 bases, V lost 8 bases, and 7 bases had no gene match. CDR1 is MNHNY, CDR2 SVGAGI, per germline (reference sequence). CDR3 sequence reads: CASESQGRAFF. The CDR3 nucleotides are TGTGCCAGCGAATCACAGGGGAGAGCTTTCTTT.

The rearrangement joins TRBV15 to TRBJ2-7, with TRBD2 matching 13 bases. CDR1 LNHNV and CDR2 YYDKDF come from the germline V gene (reference sequence). This CDR3 is 16 amino acids long. V was pared by 7 bases and J by 3 bases, with 9 bases of the junction left unmatched. Here the CDR3 DNA reads TGTGCCACCACCTCACCCACTAGCGGGAGGGACTACGAGCAGTACTTC. This gives the protein CATTSPTSGRDYEQYF.

The J gene is TRBJ1-2, the V gene TRBV7-2; D might be TRBD1 (6 bases). CDR3 size: 16 residues. Germline CDR1 is SGHTA and CDR2 is FQGNSA. Trimming cost V 2 bases and J 4 bases, with 17 bases left between them. For the CDR3, the DNA is TGTGCCAGCAGCTTAAGGGTGGAGGGGGGCGTCTATGGCTACACCTTC. Translation gives CASSLRVEGGVYGYTF. The full variable domain, its missing parts supplied by reference TRBV7-2 and TRBJ1-2, is GAGVSQSPSNKVTEKGKDVELRCDPISGHTALYWYRQSLGQGLEFLIYFQGNSAPDKSGLPSDRFSAERTGGSVSTLTIQRTQQEDSAVYLCASSLRVEGGVYGYTFGSGTRLTVV.

The J gene is TRBJ2-7, the V gene TRBV29-1, with D possibly TRBD2 on 6 matching bases. Germline V gene data show CDR1 as SQVTM and CDR2 as ANQGSEA. The CDR3 spans 11 residues. V was shortened by 8 bases and J by 4 bases, with 12 bases between the two germline ends. The CDR3 DNA follows: TGCAGCTGCGGGACGGAGTACGAGCAGTACGTC. Translating it yields CSCGTEYEQYV.

The chain links TRBV6-5 to TRBJ2-7; D could derive from TRBD1 or TRBD2 (5 bases each). The germline V and J ends were trimmed by 2 bases and 7 bases, with 12 bases remaining between them. The CDR3 is 13 residues long. Germline loops: CDR1 MNHEY, CDR2 SVGAGI. CDR3 DNA: TGTGCCAGCAGTTACGCATCAGGGAGAGAGCAGTACTTC. It translates to CASSYASGREQYF.

The V gene is TRBV27, the J gene TRBJ2-7; 9 bases line up with TRBD2. The V and J ends lost 2 bases and 3 bases, in that order; junction bases with no gene match: 5. CDR1 and CDR2 from the germline V gene are MNHEY and SMNVEV (reference sequence). This CDR3 is built from 15 residues. For the CDR3, the DNA is TGTGCCAGCAGTTTACAAAGCGGGGGGCTCTACGAGCAGTACGTC. It is translated as CASSLQSGGLYEQYV.

The chain carries TRBV7-6 and TRBJ2-7; the D gene could be TRBD1 or TRBD2 (5 bases each). The germline V gene encodes CDR1 SGHVS and CDR2 FNYEAQ. The CDR3 contains 15 residues. V lost 5 bases, J lost 1 base, and 15 bases lay in between. CDR3: CASSLEPGQSYEQYF. In DNA form, the CDR3 reads TGTGCCAGCAGCCTAGAACCGGGGCAGTCCTACGAGCAGTACTTC.

A note on this clone: Since a much larger clone is just one base distant, this may be a read error. The same CDR3 is also encoded by other DNA sequences in this sample. The V and J genes are TRBV29-1 and TRBJ2-7, with D possibly being TRBD1 (5 bases). Germline V gene sequence: CDR1 SQVTM, CDR2 ANQGSEA. Trimming pared 4 bases from V and 0 bases from J, leaving 10 bases between. There are 13 residues in the CDR3. The CDR3 bases are TGCAGCGTTGGGGGCGGAAACTCCTACGAGCAGTACTTC. Encoded protein: CSVGGGNSYEQYF.

This sequence joins TRBV9 and TRBJ2-3; 7 bases are a match to TRBD1. J was trimmed by 4 bases and V by 5 bases; bases with no gene match: 7. This CDR3 comprises 14 residues. CDR1 is SGDLS and CDR2 is YYNGEE in the germline V gene. CDR3 sequence: CASSANRGADTQYF. CDR3 bases: TGTGCCAGCAGTGCTAACAGGGGTGCAGATACGCAGTATTTT.

This CDR3 is CASSLGQGVWNEQFF. In nucleotides, the CDR3 is TGTGCCAGCAGCTTAGGACAGGGGGTTTGGAATGAGCAGTTCTTC. The rearrangement uses TRBV11-2 and TRBJ2-1; 9 bases align to TRBD1. V was clipped by 1 base and J by 7 bases; unmatched bases: 5. Germline lookup yields CDR1 SGHAT and CDR2 FQNNGV. CDR3 size: 15 residues.